This T cell receptor (beta chain) was identified during a study of monozygotic twins with inflammatory bowel disease. After re-calling the 5' RACE reads, TCRdb lists one entry per CDR3 protein, DNA absent. With 170,000 or so distinct CDR3 sequences in the sample, the ten largest clones hold 7.4%. In germline, CDR1 is SEHNR, CDR2 FQNEAQ (reference sequence). The CDR3 sequence is 13 residues long. This TCR was recovered from a human donor with ulcerative colitis or Crohn's disease, or a healthy co-twin of an affected twin (not recorded which). The V and J genes are TRBV7-9 and TRBJ2-1. The sequenced sample consisted of blood. The CDR3 sequence: CASGLSSYNEQFF.